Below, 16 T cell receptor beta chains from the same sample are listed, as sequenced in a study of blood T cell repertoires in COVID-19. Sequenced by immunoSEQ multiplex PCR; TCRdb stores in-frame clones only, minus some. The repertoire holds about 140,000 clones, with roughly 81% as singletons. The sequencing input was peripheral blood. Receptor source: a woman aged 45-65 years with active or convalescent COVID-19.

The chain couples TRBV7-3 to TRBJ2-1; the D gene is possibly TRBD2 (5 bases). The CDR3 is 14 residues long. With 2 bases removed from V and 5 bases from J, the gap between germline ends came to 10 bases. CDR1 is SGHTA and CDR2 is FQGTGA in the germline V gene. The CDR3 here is CASSLVAQNNEQFF. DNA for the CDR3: TGTGCCAGCAGCTTAGTAGCGCAGAACAATGAGCAGTTCTTC.

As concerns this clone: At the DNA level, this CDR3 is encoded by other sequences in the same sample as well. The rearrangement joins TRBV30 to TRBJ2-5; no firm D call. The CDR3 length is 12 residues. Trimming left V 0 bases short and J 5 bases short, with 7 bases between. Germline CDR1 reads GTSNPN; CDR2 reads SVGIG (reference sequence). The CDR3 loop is CAWSVRGETQYF. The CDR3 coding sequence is TGTGCCTGGAGTGTACGCGGTGAGACCCAGTACTTC.

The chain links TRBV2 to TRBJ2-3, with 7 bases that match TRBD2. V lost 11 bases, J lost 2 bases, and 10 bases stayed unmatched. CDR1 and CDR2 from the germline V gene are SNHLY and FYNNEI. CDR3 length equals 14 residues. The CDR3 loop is CAGRPGLITDTQYF. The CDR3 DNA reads TGTGCCGGCCGACCGGGACTAATCACAGATACGCAGTATTTT.

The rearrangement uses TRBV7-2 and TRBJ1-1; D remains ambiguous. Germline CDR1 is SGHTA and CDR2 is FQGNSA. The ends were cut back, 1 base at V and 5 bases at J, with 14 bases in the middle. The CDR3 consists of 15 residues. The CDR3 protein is CASSLGFSSGTEAFF. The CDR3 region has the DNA TGTGCCAGCAGCTTAGGATTTTCTTCGGGGACTGAAGCTTTCTTT.

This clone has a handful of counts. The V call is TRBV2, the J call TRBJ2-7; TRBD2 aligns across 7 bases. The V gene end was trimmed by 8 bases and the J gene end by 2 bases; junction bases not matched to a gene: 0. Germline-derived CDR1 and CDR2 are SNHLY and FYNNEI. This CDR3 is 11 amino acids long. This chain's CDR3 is CASGGAYEQYF. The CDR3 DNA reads TGTGCCAGCGGGGGGGCCTACGAGCAGTACTTC.

CDR3 DNA sequence: TGTGCCAGCAGCCCATCGTACGGGGACTCCTACGAGCAGTACTTC. Its protein product is CASSPSYGDSYEQYF. The rearrangement uses TRBV7-9 and TRBJ2-7; perhaps TRBD2 as D (5 bases). V was shortened by 5 bases and J by 0 bases, with 14 bases between the two germline ends. The CDR3 consists of 15 residues. The V gene's germline CDR1 is SEHNR and CDR2 FQNEAQ (reference sequence).

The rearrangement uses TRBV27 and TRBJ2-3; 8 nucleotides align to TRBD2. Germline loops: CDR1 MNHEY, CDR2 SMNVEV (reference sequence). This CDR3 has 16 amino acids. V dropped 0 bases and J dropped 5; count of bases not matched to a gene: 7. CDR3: CASSLSWASGLDTQYF. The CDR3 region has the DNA TGTGCCAGCAGTTTATCATGGGCTAGCGGGCTAGATACGCAGTATTTT.

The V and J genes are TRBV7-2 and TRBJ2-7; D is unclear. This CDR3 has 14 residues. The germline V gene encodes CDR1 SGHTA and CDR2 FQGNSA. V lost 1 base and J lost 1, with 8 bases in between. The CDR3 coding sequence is TGTGCCAGCAGCTTAGATGGCTCTTCCTACGAGCAGTACTTC. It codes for CASSLDGSSYEQYF.

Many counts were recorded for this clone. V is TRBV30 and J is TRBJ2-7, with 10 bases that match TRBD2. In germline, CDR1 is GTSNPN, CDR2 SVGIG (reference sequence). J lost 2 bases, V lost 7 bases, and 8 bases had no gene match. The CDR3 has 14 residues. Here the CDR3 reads CASHKSGGAYEQYF. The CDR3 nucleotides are TGTGCCTCACATAAAAGCGGGGGGGCCTACGAGCAGTACTTC.

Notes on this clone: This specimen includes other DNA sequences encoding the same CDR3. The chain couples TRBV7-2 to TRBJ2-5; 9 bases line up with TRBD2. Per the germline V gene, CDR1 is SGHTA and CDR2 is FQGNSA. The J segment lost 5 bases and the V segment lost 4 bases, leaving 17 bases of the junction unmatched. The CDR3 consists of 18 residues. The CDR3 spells CASSSRGGAGWIGETQYF. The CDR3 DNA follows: TGTGCCAGCAGCTCCCGCGGGGGGGCGGGGTGGATTGGGGAGACCCAGTACTTC.

The CDR3 DNA is TGTGCCAGCAGCCAAGTTCCGCGAGGGGGTTCAGAAGCTTTCTTT. It codes for CASSQVPRGGSEAFF. V gene TRBV3-1 (or the pseudogene TRBV3-2) combines with J gene TRBJ1-1; TRBD1 is a possible D gene (6 bases). V lost 1 base, J lost 8 bases, and 17 bases lay in between. Germline V gives CDR1 LGHDT, CDR2 YNNKEL (reference sequence). CDR3 length: 15 amino acids.

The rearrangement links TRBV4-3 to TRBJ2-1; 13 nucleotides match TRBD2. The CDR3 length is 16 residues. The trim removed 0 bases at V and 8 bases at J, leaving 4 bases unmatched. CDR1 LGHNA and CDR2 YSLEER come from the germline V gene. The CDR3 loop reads CASSQELAGGPDEQFF. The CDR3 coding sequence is TGCGCCAGCAGCCAAGAACTAGCGGGAGGGCCTGATGAGCAGTTCTTC.

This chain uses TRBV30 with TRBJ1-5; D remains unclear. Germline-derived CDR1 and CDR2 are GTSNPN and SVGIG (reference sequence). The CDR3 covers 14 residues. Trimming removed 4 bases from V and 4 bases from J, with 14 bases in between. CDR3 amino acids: CAWNRLGRNQPQHF. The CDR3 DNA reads TGTGCCTGGAACCGGTTGGGCAGGAATCAGCCCCAGCATTTT.

CDR3 bases: TGTGCCAGCAGCCAAGCTACCGGGAACACTGAAGCTTTCTTT. It specifies CASSQATGNTEAFF. This sequence joins TRBV4-2 and TRBJ1-1; D is unresolved. CDR1 is LGHNA, CDR2 YNFKEQ, per germline. V was pared by 1 base and J by 1 base, with 7 bases between. The CDR3 covers 14 residues.

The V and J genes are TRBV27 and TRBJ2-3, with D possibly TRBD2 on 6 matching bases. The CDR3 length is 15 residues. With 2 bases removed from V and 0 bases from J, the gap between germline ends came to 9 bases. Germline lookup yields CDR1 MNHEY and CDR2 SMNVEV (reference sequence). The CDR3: CASSLAGSSTDTQYF. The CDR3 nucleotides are TGTGCCAGCAGTTTAGCGGGGTCTAGCACAGATACGCAGTATTTT.

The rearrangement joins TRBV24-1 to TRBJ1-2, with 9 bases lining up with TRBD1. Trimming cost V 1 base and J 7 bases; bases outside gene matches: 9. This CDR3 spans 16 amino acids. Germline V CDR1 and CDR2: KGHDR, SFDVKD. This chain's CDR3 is CATSDFPNRGRVGYTF. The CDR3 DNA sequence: TGTGCCACCAGTGATTTTCCCAACAGGGGGCGGGTTGGCTACACCTTC.